The rows below give T cell receptor beta chains drawn from one sample of a study of technical replicates of blood from a few donors. The data were produced by immunoSEQ multiplex PCR, yet TCRdb's version contains in-frame clones alone and is incomplete. The data hold 50,000 to 70,000 clones, with just over 90% observed a single time. The source material was PBMCs. The receptors stem from a human donor in good health. Some clones in this sample may be carry-over from other donors' samples. Both conserved end residues are part of each CDR3. D genes are given only for firm matches. Not all rows give a size; the values are once, few, many and, for expanded clones, a class.

size	D	J	V	DNA	CDR3
NA	NA	TRBJ2-5	TRBV2	TGTGCCAGCAATCGTATGGAGTTGGAGACCCAGTACTTC	CASNRMELETQYF
NA	NA	TRBJ1-1	TRBV30	TGTGCCTCAATGCGGGCCGCGAACACTGAAGCTTTCTTT	CASMRAANTEAFF
NA	NA	TRBJ2-1	TRBV19	TGTGCCAGTAGTATCGGGGGTGAGCAGTTCTTC	CASSIGGEQFF
NA	TRBD2	TRBJ2-3	TRBV6-4	TGTGCCAGCAGTTCACAGAGCGGGGCGGGCACAGATACGCAGTATTTT	CASSSQSGAGTDTQYF
once	NA	TRBJ1-1	TRBV25-1	TGTGCCAGCAGGACACCTCTCCAAGGGAACACTGAAGCTTTCTTT	CASRTPLQGNTEAFF
NA	TRBD2	TRBJ2-5	TRBV4-2	TGTGCCAGCAGCCAAGAAGTGGGAGGGCCGGTTGAGACCCAGTACTTC	CASSQEVGGPVETQYF
NA	NA	TRBJ1-2	TRBV7-8	TGTGCCAGCAGCTTAGCCAGGGGCAATGGCTACACCTTC	CASSLARGNGYTF
once	NA	TRBJ1-6	TRBV5-6	TGTGCCAGCAGCTCGACCTTACAGGGCGCTTCACCCCTCCACTTT	CASSSTLQGASPLHF
large	NA	TRBJ1-1	TRBV19	TGTGCCAGTACCGACGGGGGCGGGGGGCCTGAAGCTTTCTTT	CASTDGGGGPEAFF
once	NA	TRBJ1-6	TRBV6-1	TGTGCCAGCAGTGAGGGGGACATGTTAGCTTCACCCCTCCACTTT	CASSEGDMLASPLHF
NA	NA	TRBJ2-2	TRBV30	TGTGCCTGGACCAACTCCGGGGAGCTGTTTTTT	CAWTNSGELFF
NA	NA	TRBJ1-2	TRBV7-9	TGTGCCAGCAGCTCAGACAGGTTCGGCTACACCTTC	CASSSDRFGYTF
NA	NA	TRBJ1-2	TRBV30	TGTGCCTGGAACCGAGGAGCTTACTATGGCTACACCTTC	CAWNRGAYYGYTF
once	TRBD1	TRBJ2-3	TRBV4-3	TGCGCCAGCAGTCCGGGACAGGGAAAGGCAGATACGCAGTATTTT	CASSPGQGKADTQYF
NA	NA	TRBJ2-7	TRBV7-2	TGTGCCAGCAGCTTACCCCAGGGGAATTCCTACGAGCAGTACTTC	CASSLPQGNSYEQYF
NA	NA	TRBJ1-2	TRBV7-9	TGTGCCAGCAGCTTACTTGGGCCAAACTATGGCTACACCTTC	CASSLLGPNYGYTF
NA	TRBD2	TRBJ2-2	TRBV4-3	TGCGCCAGCAGCCAAGAGGCTCGCGGGGGGTACACCGGGGAGCTGTTTTTT	CASSQEARGGYTGELFF
NA	NA	TRBJ1-1	TRBV7-9	TGTGCCAGCAGCCAAACCGGGGGAAGCACTGAAGCTTTCTTT	CASSQTGGSTEAFF
NA	NA	TRBJ1-1	TRBV7-3	TGTGCCAGCAGAAGACAGGTGGGCACTGAAGCTTTCTTT	CASRRQVGTEAFF
NA	TRBD2	TRBJ2-1	TRBV7-8	TGTGCCAGCAGCTTAGAGATAGCGGGAGGATTTAACAATGAGCAGTTCTTC	CASSLEIAGGFNNEQFF
NA	NA	TRBJ2-3	TRBV2	TGTGGCCGGTCCCAGGGCGATACGCAGTATTTT	CGRSQGDTQYF
NA	NA	TRBJ2-1	TRBV4-1	TGCGCCAGCAGCCAAATTAGTATGCCGTCTGATAATGAGCAGTTCTTC	CASSQISMPSDNEQFF
NA	NA	TRBJ2-6	TRBV7-9	TGTGCCAGCAGCTACCTGGGGGCCGCTGGGGCCAACGTCCTGACTTTC	CASSYLGAAGANVLTF
few	NA	TRBJ1-1	TRBV20-1	TGCAGTGCTCCGCGGGGCGTTGAAGCTTTCTTT	CSAPRGVEAFF
NA	NA	TRBJ1-2	TRBV7-9	TGTGCCAGCAGCTTAGCCAGCTATGGCTACACCTTC	CASSLASYGYTF
NA	NA	TRBJ2-7	TRBV9	TGTGCCAGCAGCGTAGAACTAGTAGGCGAGCAGTACTTC	CASSVELVGEQYF
once	NA	TRBJ2-7	TRBV18	TGTGCCAGCTCACCAATCGTTGTAGCGGATAGCTCCTACGAGCAGTACTTC	CASSPIVVADSSYEQYF
medium-sized	TRBD2	TRBJ2-7	TRBV2	TGTGCCAGCAGTGATCCACACAGGGTTTTTCTTTCTAGCGGGGGGGCCGACAAGCAGTACTTC	CASSDPHRVFLSSGGADKQYF
NA	NA	TRBJ2-2	TRBV14	TGTGCCAGCAGCCCCCGGGTGGTTGCCGGGGAGCTGTTTTTT	CASSPRVVAGELFF
once	NA	TRBJ1-5	TRBV9	TGTGCCAGCAACCTCGGGGGTTTGAATCAGCCCCAGCATTTT	CASNLGGLNQPQHF
NA	NA	TRBJ1-3	TRBV7-8	TGTGCCAGCAGCTTAGTTCCAGGGGCAGGCAACACCATATATTTT	CASSLVPGAGNTIYF
NA	NA	TRBJ1-1	TRBV7-2	TGTGCCAGCAGCTTACGTACAGATCCCTCCACTGAAGCTTTCTTT	CASSLRTDPSTEAFF
NA	TRBD1	TRBJ2-5	TRBV19	TGTGCCAGTAGTTGGACAGGGGGCCAAGAGACCCAGTACTTC	CASSWTGGQETQYF
NA	TRBD1	TRBJ2-7	TRBV7-2	TGTGCCAGCAGCTTGGGACAGGGGGCCAACGAGCAGTACTTC	CASSLGQGANEQYF
NA	NA	TRBJ2-1	TRBV6-6	TGTGCCAGCAGCCGACAGCTAAACTACAATGAGCAGTTCTTC	CASSRQLNYNEQFF
NA	NA	TRBJ1-1	TRBV7-9	TGTGCCAGCAGCCCCCCCGGGTTGGCCGGTACTGAAGCTTTCTTT	CASSPPGLAGTEAFF
NA	NA	TRBJ2-3	TRBV11-2	TGTGCCTCTCGGCCGGGATTACGGGCAGATACGCAGTATTTT	CASRPGLRADTQYF
NA	TRBD1	TRBJ1-4	TRBV27	TGTGCCAGCAGTTTCTGGACAGGGGAGAATGAAAAACTGTTTTTT	CASSFWTGENEKLFF
few	TRBD1	TRBJ1-1	TRBV18	TGTGCCAGCTCACCAGGGACAGGGAGGGCTGAAGCTTTCTTT	CASSPGTGRAEAFF
few	NA	TRBJ2-4	TRBV7-3	TGTGCCAGCAGCCCCCAAGGGAGAAGCATTCAGTACTTC	CASSPQGRSIQYF